This TCR beta chain comes out of a study of regulatory T cells in long-lasting Graves disease. The sample's time point: persistent/refractory GD, antithyroid drugs over 5 years with positive TRAb. The TCR library was made from RNA extracted from PBMCs. HTBI primers from iRepertoire and Arm-PCR of CDR3 regions yielded the TCR beta libraries. Each CDR3 protein is one row after TCRdb ran MiXCR on the multiplex PCR reads. Of 650,000 to 700,000 distinct CDR3 sequences in the sample, approximately 29% were seen once. V shed 3 bases and J 4 bases; nucleotides not matched to a gene: 2. Germline CDR1 reads SGDLS; CDR2 reads YYNGEE. The CDR3 has 14 residues. Remarks on this clonotype: Its specificity is not known.

General study results and limits: Persistent Graves' patients showed a TCR diversity that was lower than that of newly diagnosed ones.

The specimen comprised peripheral blood mononuclear cells (PBMCs), sampled when the disease was refractory, from a patient treated with antithyroid drugs. The chain couples TRBV9 to TRBJ1-3, with 9 nucleotides matching TRBD1. The TCR sequence derives from a female donor with Graves disease. DNA of the CDR3: TGTGCCAGCAGCGGGACAGGGGTGGGAAACACCATATATTTT. Protein: CASSGTGVGNTIYF.